The clone carrying this TCR beta chain was seen just once. Each bulk PBMC sample had about 330 ng DNA loaded. Measured with immunoSEQ multiplex PCR; TCRdb has only the in-frame clones, and not every one. Of roughly 22,000 clones listed, 87% are singletons. The sample comes from a study of blood T cell dynamics during melanoma immunotherapy. Whole-study context: Metastatic melanoma patients received first-line pembrolizumab or nivolumab plus ipilimumab.

CDR3 length: 16 amino acids. The V and J ends lost 3 bases and 1 base respectively, with 17 bases between them. Germline CDR1 and CDR2: SGDLS and YYNGEE. This sample's time point: pre-treatment baseline. Samples come from before therapy and from week 3 after the first blockade cycle. Patients had no prior systemic cancer treatment, immunosuppressants or other active cancers. The receptor was derived from a human donor with melanoma. The sequences come from blood, collected from a patient treated with checkpoint blockade. The chain is built from TRBV9 and TRBJ2-7, with D possibly being TRBD1 (6 bases). The CDR3 coding sequence is TGTGCCAGCAGCGCAAACCCAGACAGGCCTTCCTACGAGCAGTACTTC. This gives the protein CASSANPDRPSYEQYF.